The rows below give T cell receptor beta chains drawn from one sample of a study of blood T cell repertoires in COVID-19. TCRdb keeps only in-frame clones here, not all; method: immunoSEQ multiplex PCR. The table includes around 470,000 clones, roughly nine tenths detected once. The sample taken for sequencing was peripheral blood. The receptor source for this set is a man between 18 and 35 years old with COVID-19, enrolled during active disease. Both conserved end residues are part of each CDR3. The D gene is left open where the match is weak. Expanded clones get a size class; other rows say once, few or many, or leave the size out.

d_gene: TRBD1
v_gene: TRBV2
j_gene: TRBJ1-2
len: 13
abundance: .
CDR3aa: CASSGQGSSGYTF
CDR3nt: TGTGCCAGCAGTGGACAGGGGAGCTCTGGCTACACCTTC

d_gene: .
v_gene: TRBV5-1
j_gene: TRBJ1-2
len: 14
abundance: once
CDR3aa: CASSLGTEDYGYTF
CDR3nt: TGCGCCAGCAGCTTGGGGACGGAGGACTATGGCTACACCTTC

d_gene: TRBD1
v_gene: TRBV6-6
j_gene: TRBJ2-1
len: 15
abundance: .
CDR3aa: CASSTGVGAYNEQFF
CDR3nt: TGTGCCAGCAGTACAGGGGTAGGTGCCTACAATGAGCAGTTCTTC

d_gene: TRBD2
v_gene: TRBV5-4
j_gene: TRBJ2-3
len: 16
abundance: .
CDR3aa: CASSSGTSGGGDTQYF
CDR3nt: TGTGCCAGCAGCTCCGGGACTAGCGGGGGCGGAGATACGCAGTATTTT

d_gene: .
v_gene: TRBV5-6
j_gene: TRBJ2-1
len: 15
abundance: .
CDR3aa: CASSLRWALYNEQFF
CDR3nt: TGTGCCAGCAGCTTGAGATGGGCACTCTACAATGAGCAGTTCTTC

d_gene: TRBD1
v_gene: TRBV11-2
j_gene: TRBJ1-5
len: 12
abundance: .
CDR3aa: CASSQGVQPQHF
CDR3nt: TGTGCCAGCTCTCAGGGGGTCCAGCCCCAGCATTTT

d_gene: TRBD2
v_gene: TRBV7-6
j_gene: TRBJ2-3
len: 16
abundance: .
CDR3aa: CASSLGSLAGRDTQYF
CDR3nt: TGTGCCAGCAGCTTAGGGTCACTAGCGGGGAGAGATACGCAGTATTTT

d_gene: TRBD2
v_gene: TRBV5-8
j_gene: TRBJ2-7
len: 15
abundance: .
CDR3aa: CASSRGLAGEYEQYF
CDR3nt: TGTGCCAGCAGTCGGGGACTAGCGGGAGAGTACGAGCAGTACTTC

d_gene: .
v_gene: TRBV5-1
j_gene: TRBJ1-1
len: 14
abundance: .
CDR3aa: CASSLEGHYTEAFF
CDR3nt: TGCGCCAGCAGCTTGGAGGGACACTACACTGAAGCTTTCTTT

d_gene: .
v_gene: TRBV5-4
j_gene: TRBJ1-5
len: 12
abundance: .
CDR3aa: CASSLYGQPQHF
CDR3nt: TGTGCCAGCAGCTTGTATGGCCAGCCCCAGCATTTT

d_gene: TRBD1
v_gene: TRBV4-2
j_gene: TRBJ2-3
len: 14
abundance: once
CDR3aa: CASSQGTGADTQYF
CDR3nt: TGTGCCAGCAGCCAAGGGACAGGGGCAGATACGCAGTATTTT

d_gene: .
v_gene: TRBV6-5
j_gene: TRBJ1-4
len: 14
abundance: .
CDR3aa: CASRAGANNEKLFF
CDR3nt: TGTGCCAGCAGGGCAGGGGCGAATAATGAAAAACTGTTTTTT

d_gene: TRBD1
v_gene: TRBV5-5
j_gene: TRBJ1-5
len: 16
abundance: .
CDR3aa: CASSLVGRGLVQPQHF
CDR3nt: TGTGCCAGCAGCTTGGTTGGCAGGGGGCTTGTTCAGCCCCAGCATTTT

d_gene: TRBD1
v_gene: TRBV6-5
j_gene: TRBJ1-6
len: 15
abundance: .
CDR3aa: CASSSWTGKLSPLHF
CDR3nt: TGTGCCAGCAGCTCATGGACAGGGAAGCTTTCACCCCTCCACTTT

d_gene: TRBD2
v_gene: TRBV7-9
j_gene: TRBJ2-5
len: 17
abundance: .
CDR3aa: CASSPGGGTFTQETQYF
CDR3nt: TGTGCCAGCAGCCCCGGCGGGGGGACTTTCACCCAAGAGACCCAGTACTTC

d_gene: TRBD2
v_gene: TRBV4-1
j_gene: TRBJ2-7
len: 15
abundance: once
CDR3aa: CASSLRTSGSYEQYF
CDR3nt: TGCGCCAGCAGCCTTAGGACTAGCGGTTCCTACGAGCAGTACTTC

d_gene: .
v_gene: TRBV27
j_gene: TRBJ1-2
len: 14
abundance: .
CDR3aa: CASSPGQPNYGYTF
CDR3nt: TGTGCCAGCAGTCCCGGACAGCCTAACTATGGCTACACCTTC

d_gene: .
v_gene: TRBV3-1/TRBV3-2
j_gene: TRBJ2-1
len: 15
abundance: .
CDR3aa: CASSHRRLLEDEQFF
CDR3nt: TGTGCCAGCAGCCATAGGCGGTTATTGGAGGATGAGCAGTTCTTC

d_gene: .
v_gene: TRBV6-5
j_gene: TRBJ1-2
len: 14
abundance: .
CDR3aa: CASSYGGSPIGYTF
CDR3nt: TGTGCCAGCAGTTACGGGGGGTCCCCTATAGGCTACACCTTC

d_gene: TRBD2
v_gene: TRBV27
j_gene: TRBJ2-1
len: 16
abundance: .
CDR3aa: CASSPLLPGGSWEQFF
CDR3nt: TGTGCCAGCAGCCCCCTCCTACCGGGAGGTTCCTGGGAGCAGTTCTTC